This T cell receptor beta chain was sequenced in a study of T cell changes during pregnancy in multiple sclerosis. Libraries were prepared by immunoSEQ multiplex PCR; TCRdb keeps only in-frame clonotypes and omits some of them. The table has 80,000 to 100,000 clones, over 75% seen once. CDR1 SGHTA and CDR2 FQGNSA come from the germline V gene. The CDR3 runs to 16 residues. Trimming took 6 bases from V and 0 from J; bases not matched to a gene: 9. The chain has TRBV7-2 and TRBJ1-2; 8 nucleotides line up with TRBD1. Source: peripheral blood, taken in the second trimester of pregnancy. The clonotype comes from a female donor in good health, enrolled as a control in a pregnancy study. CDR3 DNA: TGTGCCAGCAGGCCCAGGGACAGGCAGTCTAACTATGGCTACACCTTC. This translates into CASRPRDRQSNYGYTF. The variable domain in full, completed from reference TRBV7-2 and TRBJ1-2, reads GAGVSQSPSNKVTEKGKDVELRCDPISGHTALYWYRQSLGQGLEFLIYFQGNSAPDKSGLPSDRFSAERTGGSVSTLTIQRTQQEDSAVYLCASRPRDRQSNYGYTFGSGTRLTVV.